Each of the 13 T cell receptor beta chains below was sequenced from the same sample in a study of CD8+ T cells in alopecia areata. Extracted RNA was reverse transcribed into cDNA, the sequencing template. The data were produced by immunoSEQ multiplex PCR, yet TCRdb's version contains in-frame clones alone and is incomplete. The sample lists 64,000 or so clones, just over 45% occurring once. Treatment denoted: oral pan-JAK inhibitor, 5-10 mg twice daily. The sequencing here drew on CD8+ T cells sorted from blood, taken around week 36, from a patient treated with tofacitinib. The receptors derive from a human donor with alopecia areata.

This chain connects TRBV29-1 to TRBJ1-1; the D is unclear. Per the germline V gene, CDR1 is SQVTM and CDR2 is ANQGSEA. This CDR3 comprises 12 residues. Trimming shortened V by 4 bases and J by 7 bases, and 13 bases separated the two germline ends. CDR3 protein: CSVGGPALEAFF. The CDR3 bases are TGCAGCGTTGGAGGGCCAGCCCTTGAAGCTTTCTTT.

This chain uses TRBV7-9 with TRBJ2-6; D unclear. This CDR3 contains 15 residues. The germline V and J ends were trimmed by 5 bases and 0 bases, with 8 bases remaining between them. The germline gives CDR1 SEHNR, CDR2 FQNEAQ (reference sequence). This chain's CDR3 is CASSPPVSGANVLTF. CDR3 nucleotide sequence: TGTGCCAGCAGCCCCCCGGTCTCTGGGGCCAACGTCCTGACTTTC.

This clone came up a few times. The J gene is TRBJ2-2, the V gene TRBV9; the D gene is possibly TRBD1 (5 bases). The CDR3 spans 14 residues. V gave up 5 bases and J gave up 4 bases, with 12 bases separating them. Germline V lookup: CDR1 SGDLS, CDR2 YYNGEE. The CDR3 region is CASSQGYGTGELFF. CDR3 sequence (DNA): TGTGCCAGCAGTCAGGGTTATGGCACCGGGGAGCTGTTTTTT.

This chain connects TRBV4-1 to TRBJ1-5; D unclear. The CDR3 totals 14 residues. Germline V gene lookup returns CDR1 MGHRA and CDR2 YSYEKL. V dropped 1 base and J dropped 2 bases, with 6 bases sitting between them. The CDR3 sequence is CASSQGQRNQPQHF. The CDR3 DNA sequence: TGCGCCAGCAGCCAAGGCCAGCGCAATCAGCCCCAGCATTTT.

To note about this clone: Compared with germline, one end of the junction differs, possibly owing to a read error. The genes are TRBV7-9 and TRBJ2-1, with D unclear. The CDR3 is 13 amino acids. Germline loops: CDR1 SEHNR, CDR2 FQNEAQ (reference sequence). The CDR3 protein is CASSPNNYDEQFF. In DNA, the CDR3 is TGTGCCAGCAGCCCAAACAACTACGATGAGCAGTTCTTC.

The chain has TRBV6-1 and TRBJ2-1, with a possible D match to TRBD2 (6 bases). Trimming removed 7 bases from V and 5 bases from J, with 12 bases in between. From germline, CDR1 is MNHNS and CDR2 SASEGT. The CDR3 sequence is 13 residues long. As DNA, the CDR3 is TGTGCCAGCACGGTGGGGGGACACAATGAGCAGTTCTTC. It yields the protein CASTVGGHNEQFF.

This clone was recorded a few times. Distinct nucleotide sequences in the sample also encode this CDR3. The V gene is TRBV29-1, the J gene TRBJ2-2; D tentatively reads TRBD1 or TRBD2 (5 bases each). V was trimmed by 0 bases and J by 6 bases, leaving 5 bases between them. The CDR3 has 12 residues. The germline V gene encodes CDR1 SQVTM and CDR2 ANQGSEA. The CDR3 nucleotides are TGCAGCGTTGAAGAGGGGGCCGGGGAGCTGTTTTTT. Its protein is CSVEEGAGELFF.

The genes are TRBV7-9 and TRBJ2-2; D not resolved. CDR1 is SEHNR and CDR2 is FQNEAQ in the germline V gene (reference sequence). The V gene lost 3 bases and the J gene lost 6 bases, with 11 bases spanning the gap. CDR3 length equals 14 residues. The DNA of the CDR3 is TGTGCCAGCAGCTTTTTCGGTGCCGCCGGGGAGCTGTTTTTT. Its translation is CASSFFGAAGELFF.

This chain connects TRBV7-8 to TRBJ2-7; a possible D gene is TRBD2 (6 bases). Looked up from germline, CDR1 is SGHVS and CDR2 is FQNEAQ. CDR3 size: 14 residues. V was shortened by 6 bases and J by 0 bases, with 12 bases between the two germline ends. The CDR3: CASSTGRGSYEQYF. The CDR3 DNA reads as TGTGCCAGCAGTACCGGGCGGGGCTCCTACGAGCAGTACTTC.

Written as DNA, the CDR3 is TGCAGCGTTGTTGGCGGGGACGGTGGCTACACCTTC. It translates to CSVVGGDGGYTF. This chain connects TRBV29-1 to TRBJ1-2, with D maybe TRBD1 (5 bases). The CDR3 length is 12 residues. In germline, CDR1 is SQVTM, CDR2 ANQGSEA. V lost 4 bases and J lost 7, with 13 bases in between.

V gene TRBV7-9 combines with J gene TRBJ2-1, with 10 nucleotides matching TRBD2. The V and J ends lost 4 bases and 7 bases, in that order; junction bases with no gene match: 7. Germline assignment: CDR1 SEHNR and CDR2 FQNEAQ (reference sequence). The CDR3 spans 15 residues. The CDR3 nucleotides read TGTGCCAGCAGCTCCACTAGCGGGAAGGGGAATGAGCAGTTCTTC. It codes for CASSSTSGKGNEQFF.

The V gene is TRBV6-1, the J gene TRBJ1-2; TRBD1 might be the D (5 bases). Germline V gene sequence: CDR1 MNHNS, CDR2 SASEGT. Trimming stripped 4 bases from V and 8 bases from J, with 8 bases between. The CDR3 length is 11 residues. The CDR3 protein is CASSAGGGYTF. CDR3 sequence (DNA): TGTGCCAGCAGTGCTGGGGGGGGCTACACCTTC.

J is TRBJ1-1 and V is TRBV7-9; D gene unclear. Germline CDR1 reads SEHNR; CDR2 reads FQNEAQ (reference sequence). The CDR3 has 14 amino acids. Trimming stripped 4 bases from V and 4 bases from J, with 13 bases between. The CDR3 coding sequence is TGTGCCAGCAGCTATAAGGAGGTTGGCACTGAAGCTTTCTTT. Its protein product is CASSYKEVGTEAFF. Using reference TRBV7-9 and TRBJ1-1 for the parts outside the CDR3, the full variable domain is DTGVSQNPRHKITKRGQNVTFRCDPISEHNRLYWYRQTLGQGPEFLTYFQNEAQLEKSRLLSDRFSAERPKGSFSTLEIQRTEQGDSAMYLCASSYKEVGTEAFFGQGTRLTVV.